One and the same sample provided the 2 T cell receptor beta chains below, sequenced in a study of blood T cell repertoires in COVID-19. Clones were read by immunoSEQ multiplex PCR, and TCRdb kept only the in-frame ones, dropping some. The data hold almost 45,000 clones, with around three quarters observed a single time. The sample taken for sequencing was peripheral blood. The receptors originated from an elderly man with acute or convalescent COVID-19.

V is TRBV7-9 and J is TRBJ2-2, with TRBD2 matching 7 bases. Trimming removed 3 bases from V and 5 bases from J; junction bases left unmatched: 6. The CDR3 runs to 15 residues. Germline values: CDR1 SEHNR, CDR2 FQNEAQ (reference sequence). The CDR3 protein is CASSLGRAATGELFF. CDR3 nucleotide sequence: TGTGCCAGCAGCTTGGGGAGGGCCGCAACCGGGGAGCTGTTTTTT. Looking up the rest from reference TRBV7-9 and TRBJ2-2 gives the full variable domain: DTGVSQNPRHKITKRGQNVTFRCDPISEHNRLYWYRQTLGQGPEFLTYFQNEAQLEKSRLLSDRFSAERPKGSFSTLEIQRTEQGDSAMYLCASSLGRAATGELFFGEGSRLTVL.

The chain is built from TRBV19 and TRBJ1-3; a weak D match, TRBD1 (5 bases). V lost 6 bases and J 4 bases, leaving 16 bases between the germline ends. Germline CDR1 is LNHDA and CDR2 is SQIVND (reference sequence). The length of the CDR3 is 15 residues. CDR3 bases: TGTGCCAGTAGAAATGGCGGGACCAGGGGAAACACCATATATTTT. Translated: CASRNGGTRGNTIYF.